This entry lists 8 T cell receptor beta chains sequenced from one sample in a study of blood T cell repertoires in COVID-19 (dated by TCRdb to about 2020). Library preparation used the immunoSEQ multiplex PCR assay. TCRdb stores this immuneACCESS table with in-frame sequences only. Part of the clones is absent; in the studies checked, under half of the shortfall reflects unresolved V genes, and no reason is known for the rest. Across this sample there are 350,000 or so clones, with about 90% seen only once. The top ten clonotypes cover 1% of the sample. Material for sequencing was PBMCs or T cells enriched from blood (not recorded which). The receptors derive from a woman aged 30 to 39 who had recovered from COVID-19.

This clone was recorded only once. The chain links TRBV29-1 to TRBJ1-2, with a weak D call TRBD1 (6 bases). Looked up from germline, CDR1 is SQVTM and CDR2 is ANQGSEA. Trimming pared 3 bases from V and 6 bases from J, leaving 11 bases between. The CDR3 covers 12 residues. CDR3 nucleotide sequence: TGCAGCGTTGACTCGTCAGGGGATGGCTACACCTTC. It encodes CSVDSSGDGYTF.

This clone was counted ten times or more. The chain links TRBV3-1 (or the pseudogene TRBV3-2) to TRBJ1-2, with 10 bases aligning to TRBD1. The CDR3 consists of 21 residues. Germline V gene data show CDR1 as LGHDT and CDR2 as YNNKEL (reference sequence). With 4 bases clipped from V and 0 bases from J, the junction kept 20 bases outside the gene matches. The CDR3 bases are TGTGCCAGCAGCCCCCAAGCCCCGACCCAGGGACAGGGGCCCTCTAACTATGGCTACACCTTC. This sequence encodes CASSPQAPTQGQGPSNYGYTF.

The chain employs TRBV30 and TRBJ2-7; possibly TRBD1 for D (6 bases). V gave up 3 bases and J gave up 4 bases, with 13 bases separating them. This CDR3 has 13 amino acids. Germline CDR1 is GTSNPN and CDR2 is SVGIG (reference sequence). In DNA form, the CDR3 reads TGTGCCTGGAGACAGGGTATTTTATACGAGCAGTACTTC. Amino acids: CAWRQGILYEQYF.

V is TRBV2 and J is TRBJ1-2; 7 bases map to TRBD1. After removal of 7 bases from V and 0 bases from J, the junction contained 8 bases not matched to a gene. The CDR3 covers 15 residues. Germline V gives CDR1 SNHLY, CDR2 FYNNEI. Written as DNA, the CDR3 is TGTGCCAGCATGGAGGGGGCGAGCGCTAACTATGGCTACACCTTC. Protein sequence: CASMEGASANYGYTF.

This clone was observed a single time. The rearrangement links TRBV21-1 to TRBJ2-1; the table's D call, TRBD1, was not checked against the DNA. TRBV21-1 is deemed a pseudogene. This CDR3 is built from 18 residues. The CDR3 loop reads CASSKAPQGDSSYNEQFF. As DNA, the CDR3 is TGTGCCAGCAGCAAAGCCCCCCAGGGGGATAGCTCCTACAATGAGCAGTTCTTC.

The rearrangement uses TRBV7-2 and TRBJ2-5; 8 nucleotides agree with TRBD1. CDR1 is SGHTA, CDR2 FQGNSA, per germline. The V and J ends lost 1 base and 5 bases, in that order; junction bases with no gene match: 6. This CDR3 comprises 15 residues. The CDR3 nucleotides are TGTGCCAGCAGCTTAGAGTCAGGGGGCCGGGAGACCCAGTACTTC. Amino acids: CASSLESGGRETQYF.

The CDR3 loop reads CASSLGAGGGADTQYF. CDR3 DNA: TGTGCCAGCAGCTTGGGAGCGGGGGGTGGCGCAGATACGCAGTATTTT. This chain joins TRBV7-2 and TRBJ2-3; 9 positions agree with TRBD2. Trimming at V came to 3 bases and at J to 4 bases, leaving 8 bases not matched to a gene. Germline V CDR1 and CDR2: SGHTA, FQGNSA. The CDR3 loop spans 16 amino acids. Variable domain in full (rest from reference TRBV7-2 and TRBJ2-3): GAGVSQSPSNKVTEKGKDVELRCDPISGHTALYWYRQSLGQGLEFLIYFQGNSAPDKSGLPSDRFSAERTGGSVSTLTIQRTQQEDSAVYLCASSLGAGGGADTQYFGPGTRLTVL.

The chain couples TRBV7-2 to TRBJ1-5; 10 bases agree with TRBD1. The V gene's germline CDR1 is SGHTA and CDR2 FQGNSA. CDR3 length equals 15 residues. After removal of 3 bases from V and 2 bases from J, the junction contained 1 base not matched to a gene. The CDR3 DNA follows: TGTGCCAGCAGCTTTGGGACAGGGGGCAATCAGCCCCAGCATTTT. It encodes CASSFGTGGNQPQHF.